Presented here are 2 T cell receptor beta chains from one specimen sequenced in a study of blood T cell repertoires in COVID-19. The table came from immunoSEQ multiplex PCR; TCRdb's copy has only in-frame clones and leaves some out. The sample holds over 45,000 clones, around 83% seen once. Sequenced input: peripheral blood. The receptors derive from a human donor in a cohort sampled during active COVID-19.

This clone was counted a few times. The chain combines TRBV9 with TRBJ1-6; D is undetermined. Germline V lookup: CDR1 SGDLS, CDR2 YYNGEE. V was shortened by 1 base and J by 6 bases, with 8 bases between the two germline ends. CDR3 length: 14 amino acids. Written as DNA, the CDR3 is TGTGCCAGCAGCGTATCTACTCTTAATTCACCCCTCCACTTT. Its translation: CASSVSTLNSPLHF.

Only a few counts were recorded for this clone. The chain's CDR3 is CASSSDRYQPQHF. In DNA form, the CDR3 reads TGTGCCAGCAGCTCGGACAGGTATCAGCCCCAGCATTTT. V gene TRBV11-2 combines with J gene TRBJ1-5; the match to TRBD1 covers 7 bases. Trimming took 4 bases from V and 5 from J; bases not matched to a gene: 2. Germline V gene data show CDR1 as SGHAT and CDR2 as FQNNGV. This CDR3 is 13 amino acids long. Together with reference TRBV11-2 and TRBJ1-5, the CDR3 gives the full variable domain: EAGVAQSPRYKIIEKRQSVAFWCNPISGHATLYWYQQILGQGPKLLIQFQNNGVVDDSQLPKDRFSAERLKGVDSTLKIQPAKLEDSAVYLCASSSDRYQPQHFGDGTRLSIL.